The 8 T cell receptor beta chains reported below all come from one sample, sequenced in a study of T cells after yellow fever vaccination. TCRdb re-analysed the 5' RACE reads in MiXCR, keeping a single row per CDR3 protein. Found here are some 300,000 distinct CDR3 sequences, around 10% of them singletons; the top ten hold 3.3%. Source: CD4+ T cells sorted from PBMCs, taken 45 days after the yellow fever booster vaccination. The origin of the receptors is a man between 18 and 29 years old who received the YFV17D yellow fever vaccine.

The chain carries TRBV11-1 and TRBJ1-3; D is undetermined. Germline V gene lookup returns CDR1 SGHAT and CDR2 FQDESV (reference sequence). With 4 bases removed from V and 0 bases from J, the gap between germline ends came to 13 bases. The CDR3 is 16 amino acids. The CDR3 nucleotides read TGTGCCAGCAGCTCACGCCGGACCGCCTCTGGAAACACCATATATTTT. Its translation is CASSSRRTASGNTIYF.

This clonotype was counted between two and nine times. The chain links TRBV3-1 to TRBJ1-5; 11 positions agree with TRBD1. V dropped 4 bases and J dropped 6; count of bases not matched to a gene: 5. This CDR3 spans 15 amino acids. Germline V gives CDR1 LGHDT, CDR2 YNNKEL (reference sequence). The CDR3 bases are TGTGCCAGCAGCCTTGGACAGGGGGCTCTTCAGCCCCAGCATTTT. It codes for CASSLGQGALQPQHF.

The V and J genes are TRBV29-1 and TRBJ2-5; 7 bases line up with TRBD2. CDR1 and CDR2 (germline): SQVTM, ANQGSEA. This CDR3 is built from 12 residues. After removal of 5 bases from V and 4 bases from J, the junction contained 4 bases not matched to a gene. CDR3 region: CSVRIAGETQYF. CDR3 nucleotide sequence: TGCAGCGTTCGAATAGCGGGAGAGACCCAGTACTTC.

The table lists this clonotype with a few counts. The chain links TRBV4-1 to TRBJ2-5, with D perhaps TRBD2 (5 bases). Germline assignment: CDR1 MGHRA and CDR2 YSYEKL. CDR3 length: 13 amino acids. V was pared by 4 bases and J by 5 bases, with 11 bases between. The CDR3 nucleotides are TGCGCCAGCAGCCGAGGGCCACTGGAGACCCAGTACTTC. It codes for CASSRGPLETQYF.

The J gene is TRBJ1-5, the V gene TRBV18, with TRBD1 matching 7 bases. The V gene end was trimmed by 6 bases and the J gene end by 0 bases; junction bases not matched to a gene: 5. In germline, CDR1 is KGHSH, CDR2 LQKENI. This CDR3 is 15 amino acids long. CDR3 residues: CASSWDRDSNQPQHF. The CDR3 DNA sequence: TGTGCCAGCTCGTGGGACAGAGATAGCAATCAGCCCCAGCATTTT.

This clonotype occurred a few times. The V call is TRBV7-8, the J call TRBJ1-4, with TRBD1 identical over 8 bases. The ends lost 5 bases at V and 10 bases at J; junction bases unmatched: 12. Germline V gene lookup returns CDR1 SGHVS and CDR2 FQNEAQ. The CDR3 consists of 15 residues. The CDR3 loop is CASSPIHGQGLKLFF. The CDR3 DNA is TGTGCCAGCAGCCCAATACACGGACAGGGCCTAAAACTGTTTTTT.

This clonotype showed up just a few times. The chain combines TRBV7-2 with TRBJ1-5, with 8 bases fitting TRBD1. This CDR3 has 15 residues. V gave up 5 bases and J gave up 2 bases; unmatched junction bases: 5. Germline CDR1 reads SGHTA; CDR2 reads FQGNSA. CDR3 residues: CASSPGTGRNQPQHF. CDR3 DNA sequence: TGTGCCAGCAGCCCCGGGACAGGTCGCAATCAGCCCCAGCATTTT.

The V call is TRBV20-1, the J call TRBJ1-1; 9 nucleotides align to TRBD1. The ends lost 2 bases at V and 4 bases at J; junction bases unmatched: 5. Germline V gene sequence: CDR1 DFQATT, CDR2 SNEGSKA (reference sequence). The CDR3 extends over 14 amino acids. The CDR3 loop reads CSARRQGGSTEAFF. As DNA, the CDR3 is TGCAGTGCTAGAAGACAGGGGGGGAGCACTGAAGCTTTCTTT.